One and the same sample provided the 8 T cell receptor beta chains below, sequenced in a study of blood T cell repertoires in COVID-19. Profiling relied on immunoSEQ multiplex PCR, and the TCRdb table lists in-frame clones only, not all of them. The table has 350,000 or so clones, about nine tenths seen once. The sample was PBMCs or T cells enriched from blood (not recorded which). These receptors were obtained from a woman in her twenties or thirties who had been exposed to COVID-19.

Only one count was recorded for this clone. This rearrangement joins TRBV27 to TRBJ1-4, with 12 bases identical to TRBD1. Germline V gives CDR1 MNHEY, CDR2 SMNVEV (reference sequence). The CDR3 runs to 15 residues. The V segment lost 6 bases and the J segment 16 bases; nucleotides outside the gene matches: 15. CDR3: CASSQSGGQGAQRFF. CDR3 sequence (DNA): TGTGCCAGCAGCCAGTCAGGGGGACAGGGGGCGCAACGGTTTTTT.

The chain couples TRBV2 to TRBJ1-5; no clear D. Trimming stripped 8 bases from V and 2 bases from J, with 16 bases between. The CDR3 is 15 residues long. From germline, CDR1 is SNHLY and CDR2 FYNNEI. The CDR3 coding sequence is TGTGCCAGCTCCGCGGGTATCCAAGGCAATCAGCCCCAGCATTTT. It yields the protein CASSAGIQGNQPQHF.

The chain has TRBV7-8 and TRBJ1-2, with 8 bases identical to TRBD1. In germline, CDR1 is SGHVS, CDR2 FQNEAQ. Unmatched junction bases numbered 8, after V lost 1 base and J lost 7 bases. This CDR3 comprises 15 residues. The CDR3 loop is CASSLVDRGSLGYTF. The CDR3 DNA is TGTGCCAGCAGCTTAGTAGACAGGGGATCTCTTGGCTACACCTTC.

The rearrangement joins TRBV29-1 to TRBJ2-7; perhaps TRBD2 as D (7 bases). With 3 bases removed from V and 2 bases from J, the gap between germline ends came to 17 bases. CDR1 and CDR2 from the germline V gene are SQVTM and ANQGSEA. The CDR3 totals 15 residues. The DNA of the CDR3 is TGCAGCGTTGAGCCGGCGGGGGACAAAACCTACGAGCAGTACTTC. Translating it yields CSVEPAGDKTYEQYF.

The rearrangement links TRBV19 to TRBJ1-5; D ambiguous. Germline V CDR1 and CDR2: LNHDA, SQIVND (reference sequence). The CDR3 has 13 amino acids. Trimming left V 3 bases short and J 2 bases short, with 5 bases between. The CDR3 sequence: CASSIGRNQPQHF. In nucleotides, the CDR3 is TGTGCCAGTAGTATTGGGCGCAATCAGCCCCAGCATTTT. The whole variable domain, filled in from reference TRBV19 and TRBJ1-5, reads DGGITQSPKYLFRKEGQNVTLSCEQNLNHDAMYWYRQDPGQGLRLIYYSQIVNDFQKGDIAEGYSVSREKKESFPLTVTSAQKNPTAFYLCASSIGRNQPQHFGDGTRLSIL.

The rearrangement joins TRBV21-1 to TRBJ2-7; the table's D call, TRBD1, has no DNA check behind it. TRBV21-1 is a pseudogene locus. The CDR3 is 21 residues long. Written as DNA, the CDR3 is TGTGCCAGCAGCCCGAAACCGGGACAGGGGGCCCCGGGGGGGATATCCTACGAGCAGTACTTC. The encoded protein is CASSPKPGQGAPGGISYEQYF.

The chain carries TRBV27 and TRBJ2-1, with D perhaps matching TRBD2 (5 bases). Trimming left V 8 bases short and J 5 bases short, with 25 bases between. The CDR3 spans 17 residues. The germline gives CDR1 MNHEY, CDR2 SMNVEV (reference sequence). CDR3 nucleotides: TGTGCCAGCGGACCTGGCGGGTACTTATCGGCTGACAATGAGCAGTTCTTC. Amino acids: CASGPGGYLSADNEQFF.

The V call is TRBV3-1 (or the pseudogene TRBV3-2), the J call TRBJ2-1; 13 nucleotides align to TRBD2. The CDR3 runs to 15 residues. Per germline, CDR1 LGHDT and CDR2 YNNKEL (reference sequence). Trimming at V came to 3 bases and at J to 8 bases, leaving 4 bases not matched to a gene. The CDR3: CASSQGLAGSYEQFF. In DNA, the CDR3 is TGTGCCAGCAGCCAGGGACTAGCGGGAAGCTATGAGCAGTTCTTC.